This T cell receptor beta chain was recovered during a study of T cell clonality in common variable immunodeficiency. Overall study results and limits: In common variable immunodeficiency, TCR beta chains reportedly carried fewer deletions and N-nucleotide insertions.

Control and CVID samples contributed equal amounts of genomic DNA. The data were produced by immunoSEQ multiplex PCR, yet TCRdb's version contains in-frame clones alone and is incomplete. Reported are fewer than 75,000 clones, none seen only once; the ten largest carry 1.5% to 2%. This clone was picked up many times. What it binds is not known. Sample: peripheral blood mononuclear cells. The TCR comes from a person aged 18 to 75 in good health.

The CDR3 sequence is CASSRQGERDYGYTF. CDR3 DNA (partial): TGTGCCAGCAGCCGCCAGGGGGAAAGGGACTATGGC. The chain links TRBV2 to TRBJ1-2; 7 bases are shared with TRBD1. The CDR3 extends 3 residues past the end of the read, so its final part is completed from the germline J gene. The CDR3 extends over 15 amino acids. The V gene's germline CDR1 is SNHLY and CDR2 FYNNEI. J lost 3 bases, V lost 6 bases, and 10 bases had no gene match.